The subject of this entry is one TCR beta chain. This sample is drawn from a study of T cell responses to AZD1222 COVID-19 vaccine. The germline V gene encodes CDR1 SNHLY and CDR2 FYNNEI. The length of the CDR3 is 14 residues. V lost 6 bases and J lost 3, with 11 bases in between. TCRdb's table, derived via immunoSEQ multiplex PCR, lists solely in-frame clones and lacks some. Of tens of thousands of clones in the sample, 65% to 85% were seen once. This TCR was sampled from an adult in good health. This sequence joins TRBV2 and TRBJ1-4; D is perhaps TRBD1 (5 bases). The specimen was peripheral blood, collected on day 0 of MenACWY control vaccination. The CDR3 region is CASRGVVANEKLFF. In DNA form, the CDR3 reads TGTGCCAGCAGGGGGGTGGTAGCTAATGAAAAACTGTTTTTT.